The sequence of this T cell receptor (beta chain) was determined in a study of T cell responses to AZD1222 COVID-19 vaccine. Across the whole study: Pooling of second doses given at about 4 or about 12 weeks was done.

With regard to this clone: Its antigen is undetermined.

The study's findings and limits: The peak T cell response came first, and repertoires were sampled only after it.

Produced via immunoSEQ multiplex PCR; TCRdb's table is partial and in-frame only. Of 150,000 or so clones in the sample, over 75% were seen once. The CDR3 loop spans 13 amino acids. Germline loops: CDR1 MNHEY, CDR2 SVGAGI. V was cut by 5 bases and J by 1 base, with 8 bases left in between. The source is an adult in good health. This rearrangement joins TRBV6-5 to TRBJ2-5; D is unclear. Sample: peripheral blood, taken on day 0 of AZD1222 vaccination. The CDR3 nucleotides are TGTGCCAGCAGTCGGCGGTTCCAAGAGACCCAGTACTTC. It translates to CASSRRFQETQYF.